This paragraph reports one T cell receptor beta chain. Antigen: not known. These data originate in a study of human thymus T cells. Study results and limitations: Gene usage (both V and J) appeared biased in thymic and blood repertoires.

Finnish infants who were healthy and having corrective surgery for congenital heart defects made up the donors. Half of the eight donors gave about 0.45-1 mL blood during surgery. The germline CDR1 and CDR2 sequences are SGHRS and YFSETQ. The germline V and J ends were trimmed by 3 bases and 5 bases, with 11 bases remaining between them. The CDR3 contains 13 residues. The data were produced by immunoSEQ multiplex PCR, yet TCRdb's version contains in-frame clones alone and is incomplete. Found here are about 60,000 clones, about 93% of them singletons; the top ten hold under 7%. This clonotype was sampled from a boy in the first two years of life with a congenital heart defect but otherwise immunologically healthy. The sequencing sample was made of blood. The chain couples TRBV5-1 to TRBJ2-5, with D maybe TRBD2 (7 bases). CDR3 sequence reads: CASSYTGGETQYF. The CDR3 DNA is TGCGCCAGCAGCTACACGGGGGGCGAGACCCAGTACTTC.